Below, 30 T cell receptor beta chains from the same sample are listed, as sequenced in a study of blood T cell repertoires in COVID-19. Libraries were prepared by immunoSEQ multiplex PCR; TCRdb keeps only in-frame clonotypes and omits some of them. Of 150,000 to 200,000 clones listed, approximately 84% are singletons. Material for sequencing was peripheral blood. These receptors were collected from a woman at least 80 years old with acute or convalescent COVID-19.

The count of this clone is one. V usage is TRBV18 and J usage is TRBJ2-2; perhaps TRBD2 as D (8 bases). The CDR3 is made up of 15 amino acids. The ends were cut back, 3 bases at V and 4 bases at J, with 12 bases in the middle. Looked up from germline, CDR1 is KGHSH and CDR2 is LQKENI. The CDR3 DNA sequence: TGTGCCAGCTCACCCCGGGAGGGGGCCACCGGGGAGCTGTTTTTT. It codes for CASSPREGATGELFF. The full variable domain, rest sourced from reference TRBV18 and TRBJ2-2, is NAGVMQNPRHLVRRRGQEARLRCSPMKGHSHVYWYRQLPEEGLKFMVYLQKENIIDESGMPKERFSAEFPKEGPSILRIQQVVRGDSAAYFCASSPREGATGELFFGEGSRLTVL.

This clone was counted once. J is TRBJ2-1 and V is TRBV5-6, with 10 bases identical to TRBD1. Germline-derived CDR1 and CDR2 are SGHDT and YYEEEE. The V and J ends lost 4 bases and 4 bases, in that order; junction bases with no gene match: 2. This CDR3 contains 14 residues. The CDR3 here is CASSGDRGYNEQFF. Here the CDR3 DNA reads TGTGCCAGCAGCGGGGACAGGGGATACAATGAGCAGTTCTTC. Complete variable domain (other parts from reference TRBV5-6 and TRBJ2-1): DAGVTQSPTHLIKTRGQQVTLRCSPKSGHDTVSWYQQALGQGPQFIFQYYEEEERQRGNFPDRFSGHQFPNYSSELNVNALLLGDSALYLCASSGDRGYNEQFFGPGTRLTVL.

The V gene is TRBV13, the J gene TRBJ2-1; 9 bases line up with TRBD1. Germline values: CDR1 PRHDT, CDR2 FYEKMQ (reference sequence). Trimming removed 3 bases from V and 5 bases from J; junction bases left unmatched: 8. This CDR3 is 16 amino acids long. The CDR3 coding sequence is TGTGCCAGCAGCTTCCCTTCCGGGACAGGGAACAATGAGCAGTTCTTC. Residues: CASSFPSGTGNNEQFF.

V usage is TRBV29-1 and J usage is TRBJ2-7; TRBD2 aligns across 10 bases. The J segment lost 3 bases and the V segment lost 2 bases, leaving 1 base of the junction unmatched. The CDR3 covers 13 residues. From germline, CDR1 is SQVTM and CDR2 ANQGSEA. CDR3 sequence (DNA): TGCAGCGTTGAACTAGCGGGAGTCTACGAGCAGTACTTC. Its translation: CSVELAGVYEQYF.

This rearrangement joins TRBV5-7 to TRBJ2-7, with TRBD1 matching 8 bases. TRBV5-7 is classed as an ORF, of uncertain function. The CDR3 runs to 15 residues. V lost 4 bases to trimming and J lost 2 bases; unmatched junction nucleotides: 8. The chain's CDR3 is CASSADRDVTYEQYF. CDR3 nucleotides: TGTGCCAGCAGCGCGGACAGGGACGTAACCTACGAGCAGTACTTC.

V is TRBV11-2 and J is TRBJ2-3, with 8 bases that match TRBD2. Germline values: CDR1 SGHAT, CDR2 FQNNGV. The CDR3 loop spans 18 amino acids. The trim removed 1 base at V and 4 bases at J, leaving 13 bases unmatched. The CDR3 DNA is TGTGCCAGCAGCTTAGTAGGGGGACTAGGCCTTCTCCCAGATACGCAGTATTTT. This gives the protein CASSLVGGLGLLPDTQYF.

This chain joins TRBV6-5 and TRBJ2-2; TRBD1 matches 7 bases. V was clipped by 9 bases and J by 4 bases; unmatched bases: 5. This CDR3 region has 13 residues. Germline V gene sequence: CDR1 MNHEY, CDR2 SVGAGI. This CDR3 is CASSGTVTGELFF. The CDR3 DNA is TGTGCCAGTTCGGGGACAGTCACCGGGGAGCTGTTTTTT.

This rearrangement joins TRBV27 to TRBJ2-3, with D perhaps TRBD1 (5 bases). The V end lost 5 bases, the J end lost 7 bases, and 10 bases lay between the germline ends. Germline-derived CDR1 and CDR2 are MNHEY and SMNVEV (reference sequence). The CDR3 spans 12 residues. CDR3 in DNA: TGTGCCAGCAGTCACGACAGTCATACGCAGTATTTT. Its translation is CASSHDSHTQYF.

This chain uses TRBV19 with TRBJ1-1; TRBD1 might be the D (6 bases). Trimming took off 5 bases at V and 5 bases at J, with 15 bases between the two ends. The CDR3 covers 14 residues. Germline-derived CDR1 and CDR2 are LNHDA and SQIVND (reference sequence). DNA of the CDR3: TGTGCCAGTAGTTTTTCAGGGGAAGGGACTGAAGCTTTCTTT. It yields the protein CASSFSGEGTEAFF.

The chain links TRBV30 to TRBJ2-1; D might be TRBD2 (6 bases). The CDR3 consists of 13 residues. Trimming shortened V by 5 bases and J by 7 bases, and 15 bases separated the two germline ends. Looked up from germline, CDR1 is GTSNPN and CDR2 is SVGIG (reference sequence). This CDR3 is CAWGSGLSNEQFF. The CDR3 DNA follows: TGTGCCTGGGGTAGCGGTCTTTCGAATGAGCAGTTCTTC.

The CDR3 reads CASSLAAGAADGYTF. In nucleotides, the CDR3 is TGTGCCAGCAGCTTAGCCGCAGGCGCAGCTGACGGCTACACCTTC. J is TRBJ1-2 and V is TRBV7-2; no firm D call. CDR3 length: 15 residues. CDR1 SGHTA and CDR2 FQGNSA come from the germline V gene. With 0 bases removed from V and 8 bases from J, the gap between germline ends came to 16 bases.

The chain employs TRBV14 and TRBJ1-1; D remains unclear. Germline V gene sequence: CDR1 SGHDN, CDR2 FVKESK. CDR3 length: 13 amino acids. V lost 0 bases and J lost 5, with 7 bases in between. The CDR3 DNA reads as TGTGCCAGCAGCCAAGAGCGGGGAACTGAAGCTTTCTTT. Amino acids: CASSQERGTEAFF.

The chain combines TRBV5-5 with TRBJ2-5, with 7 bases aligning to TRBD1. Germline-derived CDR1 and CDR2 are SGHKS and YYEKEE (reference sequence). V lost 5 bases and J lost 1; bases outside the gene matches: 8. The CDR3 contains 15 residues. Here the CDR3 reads CASSRHRDSQETQYF. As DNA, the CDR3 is TGTGCCAGCAGTCGACATCGGGACAGCCAAGAGACCCAGTACTTC.

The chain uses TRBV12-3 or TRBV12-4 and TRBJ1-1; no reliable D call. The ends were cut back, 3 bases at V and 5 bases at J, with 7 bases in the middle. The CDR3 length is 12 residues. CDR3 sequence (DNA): TGTGCCAGCAGTTTCGGTGGTACTGAAGCTTTCTTT. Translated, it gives CASSFGGTEAFF.

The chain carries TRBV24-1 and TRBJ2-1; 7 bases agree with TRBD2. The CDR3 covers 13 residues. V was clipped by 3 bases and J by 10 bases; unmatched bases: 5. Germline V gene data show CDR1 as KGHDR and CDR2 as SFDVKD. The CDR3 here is CATSDRTSREQFF. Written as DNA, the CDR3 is TGTGCCACCAGTGATCGGACTAGTCGGGAGCAGTTCTTC.

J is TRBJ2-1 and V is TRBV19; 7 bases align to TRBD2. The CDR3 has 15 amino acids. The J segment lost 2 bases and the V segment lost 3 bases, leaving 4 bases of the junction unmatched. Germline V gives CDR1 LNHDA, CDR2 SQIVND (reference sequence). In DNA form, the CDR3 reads TGTGCCAGTAGTATGGGCGGGAGAGCCTACAATGAGCAGTTCTTC. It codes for CASSMGGRAYNEQFF.

The CDR3 spells CASSESVGRGNKAKNIQYF. The CDR3, as DNA: TGCGCCAGCAGTGAGTCGGTCGGGAGGGGGAATAAGGCCAAAAACATTCAGTACTTC. The genes are TRBV10-1 and TRBJ2-4, with TRBD2 matching over 8 bases. Trimming at V came to 0 bases and at J to 1 base, leaving 11 bases not matched to a gene. Germline assignment: CDR1 WNHNN and CDR2 SYGVQD (reference sequence). The CDR3 extends over 19 amino acids.

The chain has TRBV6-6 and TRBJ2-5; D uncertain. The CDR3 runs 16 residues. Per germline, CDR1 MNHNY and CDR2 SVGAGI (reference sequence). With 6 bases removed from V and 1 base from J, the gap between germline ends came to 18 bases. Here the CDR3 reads CASSPDRLGFQETQYF. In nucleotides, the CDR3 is TGTGCCAGCAGCCCCGACCGCCTAGGATTCCAAGAGACCCAGTACTTC.

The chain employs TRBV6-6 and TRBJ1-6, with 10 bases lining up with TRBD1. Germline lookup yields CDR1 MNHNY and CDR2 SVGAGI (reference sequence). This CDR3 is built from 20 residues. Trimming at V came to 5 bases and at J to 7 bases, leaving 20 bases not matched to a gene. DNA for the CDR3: TGTGCCAGCAGTCTGGAACCTCACGTCCCGGGACAGGGGTCGAATTCACCCCTCCACTTT. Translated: CASSLEPHVPGQGSNSPLHF.

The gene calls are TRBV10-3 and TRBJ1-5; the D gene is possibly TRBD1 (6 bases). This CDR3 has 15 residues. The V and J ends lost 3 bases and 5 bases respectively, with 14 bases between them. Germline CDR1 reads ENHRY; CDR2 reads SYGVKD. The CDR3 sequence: CAISEMDRLYQPQHF. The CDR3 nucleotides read TGTGCCATCAGTGAAATGGACAGATTGTATCAGCCCCAGCATTTT.

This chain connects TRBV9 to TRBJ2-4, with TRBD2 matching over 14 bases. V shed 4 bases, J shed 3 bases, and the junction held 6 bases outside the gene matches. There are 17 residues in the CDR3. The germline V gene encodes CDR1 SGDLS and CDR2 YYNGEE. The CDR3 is CASSSGLAGARKNIQYF. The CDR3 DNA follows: TGTGCCAGCAGCTCGGGACTAGCGGGAGCTCGCAAAAACATTCAGTACTTC.

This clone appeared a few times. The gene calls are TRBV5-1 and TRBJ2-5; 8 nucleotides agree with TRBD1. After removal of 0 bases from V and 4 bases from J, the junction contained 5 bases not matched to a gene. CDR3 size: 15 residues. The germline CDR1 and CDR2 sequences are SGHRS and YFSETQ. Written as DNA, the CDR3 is TGCGCCAGCAGCTTGGGGACAGGGACGGGAGAGACCCAGTACTTC. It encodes CASSLGTGTGETQYF. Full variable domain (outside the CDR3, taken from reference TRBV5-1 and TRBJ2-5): KAGVTQTPRYLIKTRGQQVTLSCSPISGHRSVSWYQQTPGQGLQFLFEYFSETQRNKGNFPGRFSGRQFSNSRSEMNVSTLELGDSALYLCASSLGTGTGETQYFGPGTRLLVL.

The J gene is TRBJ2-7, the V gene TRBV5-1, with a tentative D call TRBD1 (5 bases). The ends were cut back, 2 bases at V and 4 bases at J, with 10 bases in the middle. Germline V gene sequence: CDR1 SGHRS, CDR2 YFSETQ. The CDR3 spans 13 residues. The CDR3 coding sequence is TGCGCCAGCAGCTTCACCCAGGGATACGAGCAGTACTTC. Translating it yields CASSFTQGYEQYF.

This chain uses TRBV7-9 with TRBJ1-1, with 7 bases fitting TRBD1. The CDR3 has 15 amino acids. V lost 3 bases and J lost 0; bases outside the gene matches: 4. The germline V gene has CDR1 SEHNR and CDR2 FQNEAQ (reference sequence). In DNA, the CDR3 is TGTGCCAGCAGCTTGGGACAGCTTATGAACACTGAAGCTTTCTTT. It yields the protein CASSLGQLMNTEAFF.

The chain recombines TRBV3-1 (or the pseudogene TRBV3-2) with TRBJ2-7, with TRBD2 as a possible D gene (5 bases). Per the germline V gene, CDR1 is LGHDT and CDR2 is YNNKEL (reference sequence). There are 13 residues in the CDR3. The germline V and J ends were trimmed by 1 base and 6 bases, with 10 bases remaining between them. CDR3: CASSQALALEQYF. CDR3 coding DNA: TGTGCCAGCAGCCAAGCCCTAGCTCTCGAGCAGTACTTC.

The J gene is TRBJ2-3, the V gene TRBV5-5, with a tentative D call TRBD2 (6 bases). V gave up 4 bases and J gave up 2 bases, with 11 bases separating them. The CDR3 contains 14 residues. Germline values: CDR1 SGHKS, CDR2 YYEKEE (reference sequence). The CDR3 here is CASSPWDFTDTQYF. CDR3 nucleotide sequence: TGTGCCAGCAGCCCCTGGGACTTCACAGATACGCAGTATTTT. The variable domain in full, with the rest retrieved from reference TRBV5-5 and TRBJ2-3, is DAGVTQSPTHLIKTRGQQVTLRCSPISGHKSVSWYQQVLGQGPQFIFQYYEKEERGRGNFPDRFSARQFPNYSSELNVNALLLGDSALYLCASSPWDFTDTQYFGPGTRLTVL.

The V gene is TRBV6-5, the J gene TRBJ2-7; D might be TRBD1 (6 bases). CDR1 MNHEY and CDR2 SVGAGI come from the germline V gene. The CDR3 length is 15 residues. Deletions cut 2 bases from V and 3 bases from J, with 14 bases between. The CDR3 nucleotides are TGTGCCAGCAGTTACAGGGGGATGCCCGACTACGAGCAGTACTTC. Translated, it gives CASSYRGMPDYEQYF.

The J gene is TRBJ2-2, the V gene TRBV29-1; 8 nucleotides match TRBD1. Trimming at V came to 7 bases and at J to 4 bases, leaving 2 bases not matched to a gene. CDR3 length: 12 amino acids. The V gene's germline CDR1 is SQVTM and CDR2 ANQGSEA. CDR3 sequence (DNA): TGCAGCGGAGACAGGGGCACCGGGGAGCTGTTTTTT. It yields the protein CSGDRGTGELFF.

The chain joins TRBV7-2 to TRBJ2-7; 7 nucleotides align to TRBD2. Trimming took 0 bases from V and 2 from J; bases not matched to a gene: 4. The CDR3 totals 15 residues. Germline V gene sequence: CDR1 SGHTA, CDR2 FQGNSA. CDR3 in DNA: TGTGCCAGCAGCTTAGCTAGCGGGCTAACCTACGAGCAGTACTTC. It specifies CASSLASGLTYEQYF.

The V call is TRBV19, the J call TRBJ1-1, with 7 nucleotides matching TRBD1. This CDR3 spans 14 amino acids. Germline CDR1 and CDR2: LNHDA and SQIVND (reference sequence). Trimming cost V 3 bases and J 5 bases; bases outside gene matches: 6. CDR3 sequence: CASSILSGGTEAFF. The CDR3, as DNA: TGTGCCAGTAGTATTTTATCAGGGGGTACTGAAGCTTTCTTT.